This T cell receptor beta chain originates from a study of blood T cell repertoires in COVID-19. Germline V gene sequence: CDR1 MNHEY, CDR2 SVGAGI. CDR3 size: 16 residues. V was trimmed by 0 bases and J by 3 bases, leaving 14 bases between them. Here immunoSEQ multiplex PCR was the method, and the copy in TCRdb shows in-frame clones only, minus some. This table has about 160,000 clones, 70% to 85% appearing once. This chain joins TRBV6-5 and TRBJ1-1; tentative D call: TRBD1 (6 bases). Sequenced input: peripheral blood. The receptor was isolated from a woman aged 40 to 55 with COVID-19, enrolled during active disease. The CDR3 nucleotides read TGTGCCAGCAGTTACTCGCTGGGGGCTGGTGACACTGAAGCTTTCTTT. As protein: CASSYSLGAGDTEAFF.